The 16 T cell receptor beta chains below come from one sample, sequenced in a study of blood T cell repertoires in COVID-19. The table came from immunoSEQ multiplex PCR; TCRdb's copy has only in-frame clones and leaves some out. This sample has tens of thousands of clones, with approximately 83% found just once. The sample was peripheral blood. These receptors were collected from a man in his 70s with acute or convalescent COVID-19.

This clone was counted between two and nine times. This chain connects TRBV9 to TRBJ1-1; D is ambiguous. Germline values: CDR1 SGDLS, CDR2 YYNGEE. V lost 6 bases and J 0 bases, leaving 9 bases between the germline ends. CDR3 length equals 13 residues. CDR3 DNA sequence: TGTGCCAGCAAGGAGGCGGTGAACACTGAAGCTTTCTTT. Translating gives CASKEAVNTEAFF.

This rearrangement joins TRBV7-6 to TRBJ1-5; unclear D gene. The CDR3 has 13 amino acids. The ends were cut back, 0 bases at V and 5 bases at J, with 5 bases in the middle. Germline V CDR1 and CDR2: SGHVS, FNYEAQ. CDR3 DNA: TGTGCCAGCAGCTTAGCGCGGGATCAGCCCCAGCATTTT. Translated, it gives CASSLARDQPQHF.

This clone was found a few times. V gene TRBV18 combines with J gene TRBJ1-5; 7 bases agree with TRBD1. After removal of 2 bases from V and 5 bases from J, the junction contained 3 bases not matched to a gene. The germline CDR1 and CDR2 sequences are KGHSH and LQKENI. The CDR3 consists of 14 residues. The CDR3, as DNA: TGTGCCAGCTCACCAGGGCAGGGGGATCAGCCCCAGCATTTT. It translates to CASSPGQGDQPQHF.

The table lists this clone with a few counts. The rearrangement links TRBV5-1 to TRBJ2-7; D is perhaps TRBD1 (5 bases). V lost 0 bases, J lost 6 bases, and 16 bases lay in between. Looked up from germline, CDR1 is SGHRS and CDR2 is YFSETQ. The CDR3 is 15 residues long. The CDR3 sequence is CASSLELDNVGEQYF. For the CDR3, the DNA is TGCGCCAGCAGCTTGGAATTGGACAATGTAGGCGAGCAGTACTTC.

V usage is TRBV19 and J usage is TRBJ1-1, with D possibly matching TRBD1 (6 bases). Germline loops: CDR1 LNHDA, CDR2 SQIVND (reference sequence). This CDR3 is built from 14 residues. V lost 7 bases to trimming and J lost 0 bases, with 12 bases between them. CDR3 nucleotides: TGTGCCAGTACCAAAGGACAGTTGAACACTGAAGCTTTCTTT. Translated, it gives CASTKGQLNTEAFF.

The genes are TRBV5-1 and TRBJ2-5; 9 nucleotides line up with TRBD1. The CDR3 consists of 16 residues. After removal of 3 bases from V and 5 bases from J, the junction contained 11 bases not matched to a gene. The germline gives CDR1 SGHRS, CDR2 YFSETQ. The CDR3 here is CASSSPGTGSRETQYF. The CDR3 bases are TGCGCCAGCAGCTCTCCCGGGACAGGGAGTAGGGAGACCCAGTACTTC.

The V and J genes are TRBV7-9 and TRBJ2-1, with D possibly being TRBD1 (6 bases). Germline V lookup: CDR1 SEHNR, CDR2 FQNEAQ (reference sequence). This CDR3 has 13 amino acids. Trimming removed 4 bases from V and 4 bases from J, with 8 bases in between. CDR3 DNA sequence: TGTGCCAGCAGCTCCGGACAGTACAATGAGCAGTTCTTC. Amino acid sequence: CASSSGQYNEQFF.

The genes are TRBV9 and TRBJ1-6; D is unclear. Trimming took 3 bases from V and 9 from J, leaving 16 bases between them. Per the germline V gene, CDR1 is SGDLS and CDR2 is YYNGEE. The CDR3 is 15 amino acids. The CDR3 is CASSAAGSGTSPLHF. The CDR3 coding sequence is TGTGCCAGCAGCGCCGCGGGAAGTGGAACTTCACCCCTCCACTTT.

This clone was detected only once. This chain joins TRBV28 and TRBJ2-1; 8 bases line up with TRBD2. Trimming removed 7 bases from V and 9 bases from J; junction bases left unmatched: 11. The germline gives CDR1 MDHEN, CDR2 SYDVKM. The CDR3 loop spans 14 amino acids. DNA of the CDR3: TGTGCCAGCACTAGGCGAGCGGGAGTGAGTGAGCAGTTCTTC. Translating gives CASTRRAGVSEQFF.

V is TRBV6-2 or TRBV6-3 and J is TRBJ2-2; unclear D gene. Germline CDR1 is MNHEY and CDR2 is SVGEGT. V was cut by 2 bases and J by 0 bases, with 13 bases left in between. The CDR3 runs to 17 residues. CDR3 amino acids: CASSYRWQLTNTGELFF. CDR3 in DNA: TGTGCCAGCAGTTACAGATGGCAGTTAACGAACACCGGGGAGCTGTTTTTT.

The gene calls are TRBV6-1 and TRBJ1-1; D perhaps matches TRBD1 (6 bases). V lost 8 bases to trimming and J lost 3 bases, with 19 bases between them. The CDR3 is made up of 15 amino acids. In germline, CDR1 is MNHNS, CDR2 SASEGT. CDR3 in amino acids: CASSDSPLRDTEAFF. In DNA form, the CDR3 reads TGTGCCAGCTCGGACAGCCCCTTGAGAGACACTGAAGCTTTCTTT.

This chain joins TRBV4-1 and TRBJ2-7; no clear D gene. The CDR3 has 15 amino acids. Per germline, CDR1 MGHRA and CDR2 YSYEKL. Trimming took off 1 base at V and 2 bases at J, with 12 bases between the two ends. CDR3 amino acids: CASSQAFQATYEQYF. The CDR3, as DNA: TGCGCCAGCAGCCAAGCGTTCCAGGCCACCTACGAGCAGTACTTC.

The CDR3 is CASRDRVYEQYF. Here the CDR3 DNA reads TGTGCCAGCAGGGACAGGGTCTACGAGCAGTACTTC. The chain has TRBV28 and TRBJ2-7; 8 bases line up with TRBD1. V lost 6 bases to trimming and J lost 3 bases; unmatched junction nucleotides: 1. The CDR3 extends over 12 amino acids. CDR1 MDHEN and CDR2 SYDVKM come from the germline V gene.

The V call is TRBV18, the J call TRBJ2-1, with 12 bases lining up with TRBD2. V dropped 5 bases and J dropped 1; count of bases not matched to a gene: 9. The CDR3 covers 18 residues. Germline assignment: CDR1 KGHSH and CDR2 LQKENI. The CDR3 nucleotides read TGTGCCAGCTCAACACTAGCGGGAGGCGATATTTCCTACAATGAGCAGTTCTTC. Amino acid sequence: CASSTLAGGDISYNEQFF.

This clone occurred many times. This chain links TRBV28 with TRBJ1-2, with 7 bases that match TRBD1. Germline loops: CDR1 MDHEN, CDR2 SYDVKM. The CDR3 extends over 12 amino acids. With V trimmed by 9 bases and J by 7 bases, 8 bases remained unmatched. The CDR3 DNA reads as TGTGCCAGTCAGACAGGGCGGCCTGGCTACACCTTC. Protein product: CASQTGRPGYTF.

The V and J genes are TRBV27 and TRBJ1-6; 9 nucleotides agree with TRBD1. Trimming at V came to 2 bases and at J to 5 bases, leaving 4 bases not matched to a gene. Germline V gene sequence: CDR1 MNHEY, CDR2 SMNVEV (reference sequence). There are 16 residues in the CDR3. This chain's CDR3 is CASSLKGQGNNSPLHF. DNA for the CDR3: TGTGCCAGCAGTTTAAAGGGACAGGGAAATAATTCACCCCTCCACTTT.